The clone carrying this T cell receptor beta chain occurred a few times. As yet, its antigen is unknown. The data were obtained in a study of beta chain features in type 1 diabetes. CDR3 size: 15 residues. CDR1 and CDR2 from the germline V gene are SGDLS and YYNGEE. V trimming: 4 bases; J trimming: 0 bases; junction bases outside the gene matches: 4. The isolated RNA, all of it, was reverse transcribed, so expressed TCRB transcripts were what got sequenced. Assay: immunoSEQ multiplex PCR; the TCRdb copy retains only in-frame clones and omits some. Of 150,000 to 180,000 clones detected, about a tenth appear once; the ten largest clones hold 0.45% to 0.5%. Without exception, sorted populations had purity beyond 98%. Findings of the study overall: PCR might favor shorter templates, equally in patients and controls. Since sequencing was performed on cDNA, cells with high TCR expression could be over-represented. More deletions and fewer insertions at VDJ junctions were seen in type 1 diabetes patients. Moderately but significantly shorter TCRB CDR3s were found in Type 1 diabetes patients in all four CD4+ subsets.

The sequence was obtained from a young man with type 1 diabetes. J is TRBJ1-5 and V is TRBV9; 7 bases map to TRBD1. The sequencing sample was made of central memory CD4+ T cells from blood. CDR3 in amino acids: CASSRTGDSNQPQHF. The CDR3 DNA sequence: TGTGCCAGCAGCCGAACAGGGGATAGCAATCAGCCCCAGCATTTT. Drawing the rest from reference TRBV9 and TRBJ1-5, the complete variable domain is DSGVTQTPKHLITATGQRVTLRCSPRSGDLSVYWYQQSLDQGLQFLIQYYNGEERAKGNILERFSAQQFPDLHSELNLSSLELGDSALYFCASSRTGDSNQPQHFGDGTRLSIL.